The next 23 T cell receptor beta chains were all read from a single sample in a study of CD8+ T cells in alopecia areata. Researchers sorted pooled cutaneous lymph node cells on the basis of CD4, CD8alpha, NKG2D, NKG2ACE and other markers. Extracted RNA was reverse transcribed into cDNA, the sequencing template. Sequencing used immunoSEQ multiplex PCR; TCRdb keeps in-frame clones, though not all of them. The data list roughly 260,000 clones, none observed once; more than 0.95% falls to the top ten. The sample consisted of CD4+ T cells sorted from a lymph node. All receptors come from a C3H/HeJ mouse with alopecia areata. The strain is characterized by the MHC haplotype H2-k.

This clone occurred many times. Any gene name here is a mouse gene name. The read terminates 4 residues before the CDR3 end, so the remaining end is supplied by the germline J gene. The same CDR3 is also encoded by other DNA sequences in this sample. The chain uses TRBV14 and TRBJ2-5; a weak D match, TRBD1 (5 bases). Germline V gene sequence: CDR1 SGHDT, CDR2 FRDEAV. The CDR3 covers 14 residues. The part of the CDR3 DNA that was read is TGTGCCAGCAGCTCAGGGAGGCCTCGGGAC. Translated: CASSSGRPRD. The full CDR3 reads CASSSGRPRDTQYF.

In regard to this clone: Any gene name here is a mouse gene name. The read finishes 4 residues shy of the CDR3 end, and the germline J gene is used to complete it. This chain uses TRBV3 with TRBJ2-7; 7 bases map to TRBD2. CDR1 and CDR2 from the germline V gene are SNHLY and FYNGKV (reference sequence). Trimming at V came to 1 base and at J to 0 bases, leaving 3 bases not matched to a gene. There are 15 residues in the CDR3. The CDR3 sequence is CASSLGGGSSYEQYF. The covered CDR3 bases are TGTGCCAGCAGCTTAGGGGGGGGAAGCTCCTAT.

This clone has just a few counts. All gene names here are mouse names. Other DNA sequences in the sample encode the same CDR3. Incomplete CDR3 DNA: TGTGCTAAGGGACAAAACTATGCT. Its protein product is CAKGQNYA. Given in full, the CDR3 is CAKGQNYAEQFF. The genes are TRBV29 and TRBJ2-1, with D perhaps matching TRBD1 (6 bases). Sequencing ends 4 residues short of the CDR3 end; the germline J gene provides the rest. Trimming removed 10 bases from V and 1 base from J, with 8 bases in between. The CDR3 extends over 12 amino acids. The germline gives CDR1 MSHET, CDR2 SYDVDS.

This clone was found a few times. The listed genes are named as in mouse. The CDR3 is cut off 4 residues early in the read; its end comes from the germline J gene. The chain combines TRBV4 with TRBJ1-2, with D possibly matching TRBD1 (6 bases). Germline V gene data show CDR1 as LGHDT and CDR2 as YNNKQL (reference sequence). The CDR3 spans 12 residues. The CDR3 DNA, read in part, is TGTGCCAGCAGCTTCCAGGGGACC. Protein sequence: CASSFQGT. The full CDR3 protein reads CASSFQGTDYTF.

Concerning this clone itself: Gene names refer to mouse genes. The missing CDR3 end, 4 residues past where the read stops, is filled in from the germline J gene. Additional DNA sequences in this sample encode the identical CDR3. The chain uses TRBV13-1 and TRBJ2-3, with TRBD1 matching 8 bases. V trimming: 2 bases; J trimming: 0 bases; junction bases outside the gene matches: 2. The CDR3 has 15 residues. CDR1 is NSHNY, CDR2 SYGAGN, per germline. This CDR3 is CASSDRQGSAETLYF. CDR3 DNA (partial): TGTGCCAGCAGTGACCGACAGGGGAGTGCAGAA.

Turning to this clone: Mouse germline and gene names are used. The read terminates 4 residues ahead of where the CDR3 ends, so the germline J gene completes it. The chain links TRBV19 to TRBJ2-3, with a possible D match to TRBD1 (5 bases). Germline assignment: CDR1 FNHDT and CDR2 SITEND (reference sequence). The CDR3 spans 12 residues. CDR3 sequence reads: CASTRRGETLYF. CDR3 bases read: TGTGCCAGCACCCGGAGGGGAGAA.

This clone was counted between two and nine times. The gene symbols are mouse symbols. The read ends 4 residues before the CDR3 terminus; that terminus is restored from the germline J gene. The rearrangement links TRBV5 to TRBJ2-7; D unresolved. From germline, CDR1 is LGHNA and CDR2 YNLKQL (reference sequence). The CDR3 spans 14 residues. V was trimmed by 1 base and J by 0 bases, leaving 7 bases between them. The CDR3 here is CASSQALDSYEQYF. The CDR3 DNA, read in part, is TGTGCCAGCAGCCAAGCCCTGGACTCCTAT.

As for this clone: Mouse gene names and germline throughout. The CDR3 is cut off 3 residues early in the read; its end comes from the germline J gene. The chain recombines TRBV13-1 with TRBJ1-6; possibly TRBD1 for D (5 bases). TRBJ1-6 is designated an ORF whose function remains uncertain. The CDR3 has 13 amino acids. V shed 6 bases and J shed 6 bases, with 10 bases lying between them. CDR1 NSHNY and CDR2 SYGAGN come from the germline V gene. CDR3 amino acids: CASKSRVNSPLYF. The sequenced part of the CDR3 DNA is TGTGCCAGCAAGTCCAGGGTTAATTCGCCC.

In this sample, this clone turned up a few times. Any gene name here is a mouse gene name. The read falls 4 residues short of the CDR3 end, and the missing part is taken from the germline J gene. The rearrangement uses TRBV19 and TRBJ2-1; TRBD2 is a possible D gene (7 bases). The germline CDR1 and CDR2 sequences are FNHDT and SITEND (reference sequence). The CDR3 runs to 14 residues. The CDR3 reads CASSIEGGRAEQFF. Incomplete CDR3 DNA: TGTGCCAGCAGTATAGAAGGGGGGCGCGCT. Supplemented by reference TRBV19 and TRBJ2-1, the full variable domain reads GGIITQTPKFLIGQEGQKLTLKCQQNFNHDTMYWYRQDSGKGLRLIYYSITENDLQKGDLSEGYDASREKKSSFSLTVTSAQKNEMAVFLCASSIEGGRAEQFFGPGTRLTVL.

As to this clone: Mouse names are used for the genes. The observed sequence ends 4 residues before the CDR3 terminus, with the missing tail filled in from the germline J gene. The V gene is TRBV13-3, the J gene TRBJ2-2; 11 nucleotides match TRBD1. Germline-derived CDR1 and CDR2 are NNHDY and SYVADS. The J segment lost 3 bases and the V segment lost 3 bases, leaving 4 bases of the junction unmatched. The CDR3 extends over 16 amino acids. CDR3: CASSGTGGADTGQLYF. CDR3 DNA (partial): TGTGCCAGCAGTGGGACAGGGGGCGCTGACACCGGG.

Only a few counts were recorded for this clone. Germline and genes: mouse. The CDR3 end falls 4 residues outside the read, so it is completed with the germline J gene. The chain is built from TRBV3 and TRBJ1-2; TRBD1 aligns across 8 bases. The V gene's germline CDR1 is SNHLY and CDR2 FYNGKV (reference sequence). Trimming cost V 5 bases and J 2 bases; bases outside gene matches: 1. There are 13 residues in the CDR3. Incomplete CDR3 DNA: TGTGCCAGCAGCACAGGGGGGAACTCC. Amino acids: CASSTGGNS. The entire CDR3 is CASSTGGNSDYTF.

This clone was seen only a few times. Since a much larger clone is just one base distant, this may be a read error. The germline and genes are mouse ones. The read ends 4 residues early relative to the CDR3; the germline J gene fills the gap. J is TRBJ2-3 and V is TRBV13-3; D is unclear. The CDR3 has 13 residues. CDR1 NNHDY and CDR2 SYVADS come from the germline V gene. Trimming removed 0 bases from V and 4 bases from J, with 6 bases in between. The CDR3 reads CASSDEGSETLYF. The part of the CDR3 DNA that was read is TGTGCCAGCAGTGATGAGGGTTCAGAA.

This clone was detected only a few times. Mouse names are used for the genes. The read finishes 4 residues shy of the CDR3 end, and the germline J gene is used to complete it. The chain couples TRBV13-1 to TRBJ2-5; D is uncertain. The length of the CDR3 is 14 residues. V lost 4 bases to trimming and J lost 2 bases, with 11 bases between them. The germline V gene has CDR1 NSHNY and CDR2 SYGAGN. CDR3 protein: CASSPTAIQDTQYF. Partial CDR3 DNA: TGTGCCAGCAGTCCAACAGCGATCCAAGAC.

This clone has only a few counts. The genes are named according to mouse. Coverage ceases 4 residues before the CDR3 finishes, and the germline J gene fills in the end. This chain links TRBV13-1 with TRBJ2-7, with TRBD1 identical over 9 bases. The trim removed 0 bases at V and 0 bases at J, leaving 1 base unmatched. The V gene's germline CDR1 is NSHNY and CDR2 SYGAGN. The CDR3 is made up of 15 amino acids. CDR3 bases read: TGTGCCAGCAGTGATGGGGGACAGGGCTCCTAT. This translates into CASSDGGQGSY. The whole CDR3 is CASSDGGQGSYEQYF.

In regard to this clone: Gene names and germline refer to mouse. The read gets to within 4 residues of the CDR3 end, and the germline J gene fills in the rest. The chain employs TRBV13-3 and TRBJ2-5, with 7 bases that match TRBD2. The CDR3 spans 13 residues. Germline values: CDR1 NNHDY, CDR2 SYVADS. Incomplete CDR3 DNA: TGTGCCAGCAGTGAAGTGGACTGGGAC. This translates into CASSEVDWD. The CDR3 in its entirety is CASSEVDWDTQYF.

This clone was recorded a few times. All gene names here are mouse names. The CDR3 is cut off 4 residues early in the read; its end comes from the germline J gene. V gene TRBV19 combines with J gene TRBJ2-1; D might be TRBD1 (6 bases). V was trimmed by 2 bases and J by 3 bases, leaving 12 bases between them. The CDR3 loop spans 15 amino acids. Germline CDR1 reads FNHDT; CDR2 reads SITEND (reference sequence). The CDR3 protein is CASSMPGQTYAEQFF. CDR3 DNA (partial): TGTGCCAGCAGTATGCCGGGACAAACCTATGCT.

About this clone itself: Mouse gene names and germline throughout. The missing CDR3 end, 4 residues past where the read stops, is filled in from the germline J gene. The J gene is TRBJ2-5, the V gene TRBV31; D may be TRBD1 (5 bases). Germline CDR1 GKSSPN, CDR2 SITVG. The CDR3 totals 13 residues. The CDR3 sequence: CAWSLGGVDTQYF. The CDR3 bases that were read are TGTGCCTGGAGTCTAGGAGGGGTCGAC.

A word on this clone: Mouse gene names apply. The observed sequence ends 4 residues before the CDR3 terminus, with the missing tail filled in from the germline J gene. This sequence joins TRBV3 and TRBJ2-5; weak D call: TRBD1 (6 bases). This CDR3 contains 14 residues. V lost 3 bases and J 2 bases, leaving 9 bases between the germline ends. Germline assignment: CDR1 SNHLY and CDR2 FYNGKV (reference sequence). Partial CDR3 DNA: TGTGCCAGCAGCTTTACAGGGATCCAAGAC. It codes for CASSFTGIQD. In full, the CDR3 is CASSFTGIQDTQYF.

The table lists this clone with many counts. Mouse gene names and germline throughout. The read ends 4 residues shy of where the CDR3 ends; the end is completed using the germline J gene. The chain combines TRBV17 with TRBJ2-1; D remains unclear. Looked up from germline, CDR1 is MNHDT and CDR2 is YYDKIL. This CDR3 contains 12 residues. Trimming cost V 5 bases and J 2 bases, with 4 bases left between them. CDR3 bases read: TGTGCTAGCAGTCAGCACTATGCT. Residues: CASSQHYA. The complete CDR3 protein is CASSQHYAEQFF.

The sample holds a few counts of this clone. Gene labels here are mouse ones. The sequence runs out 4 residues before the end of the CDR3; the remainder is reconstructed from the germline J gene. V usage is TRBV13-3 and J usage is TRBJ2-4, with 14 bases matching TRBD2. CDR1 is NNHDY, CDR2 SYVADS, per germline. The CDR3 contains 14 residues. The CDR3 loop reads CASTGTGGANTLYF. CDR3 bases read: TGTGCCAGCACCGGGACTGGGGGGGCAAAC. The full variable domain, with the rest looked up from reference TRBV13-3 and TRBJ2-4, is EAAVTQSPRSKVAVTGGKVTLSCHQTNNHDYMYWYRQDTGHGLRLIHYSYVADSTEKGDIPDGYKASRPSQENFSLILELASLSQTAVYFCASTGTGGANTLYFGAGTRLSVL.

Concerning this clone: The genes are named according to mouse. Read coverage stops 3 residues before the CDR3 terminus; the germline J gene supplies the remainder. At the DNA level, this CDR3 is encoded by other sequences in the same sample as well. V gene TRBV13-3 combines with J gene TRBJ1-6, with TRBD1 matching over 10 bases. TRBJ1-6 is an ORF; its function is uncertain. J gave up 4 bases and V 4 bases, and 2 bases lay outside the gene matches. From germline, CDR1 is NNHDY and CDR2 SYVADS. The CDR3 has 15 amino acids. The CDR3 sequence is CASSPGQGYNSPLYF. CDR3 DNA, as far as it was read: TGTGCCAGCAGTCCGGGACAGGGGTATAATTCGCCC.

This clone was picked up a small number of times. The genes and germline here are from mouse. The read ends 4 residues early relative to the CDR3; the germline J gene fills the gap. This CDR3 is also generated by other DNA sequences in the sample. The chain links TRBV13-1 to TRBJ1-2, with TRBD1 matching over 8 bases. Germline CDR1 reads NSHNY; CDR2 reads SYGAGN. The CDR3 loop spans 14 amino acids. CDR3 bases read: TGTGCCAGCAGTGATGCAGGGGGCGGTTCC. Its translation is CASSDAGGGS. In full, the CDR3 is CASSDAGGGSDYTF.

In regard to this clone: The gene symbols are mouse symbols. The CDR3 extends 4 residues past the end of the read, so its final part is completed from the germline J gene. The same CDR3 is also encoded by other DNA sequences in this sample. The chain is built from TRBV17 and TRBJ2-7, with 10 bases matching TRBD2. Germline assignment: CDR1 MNHDT and CDR2 YYDKIL. The CDR3 is 14 residues long. Trimming cost V 3 bases and J 3 bases; bases outside gene matches: 2. The CDR3 protein is CASSRGTGDYEQYF. The sequenced CDR3 bases are TGTGCTAGCAGTAGGGGGACTGGGGACTAT.